These 2 T cell receptor beta chains were sequenced from one sample in a study of T cells in localized non-small cell lung cancer. Using immunoSEQ multiplex PCR, the repertoire was profiled, and TCRdb retains in-frame clones only, with some absent. The data hold around 100,000 clones, with 87% observed a single time. The sample here was peripheral blood, taken before any cancer treatment. Every receptor here comes from a man aged 40 to 69 with stage I squamous cell lung carcinoma.

The chain links TRBV10-3 to TRBJ1-1, with 7 bases aligning to TRBD1. Unmatched junction bases numbered 5, after V lost 6 bases and J lost 1 base. This CDR3 is built from 14 residues. From germline, CDR1 is ENHRY and CDR2 SYGVKD. The CDR3 coding sequence is TGTGCCATCAGACTAGGACAGGAGAACACTGAAGCTTTCTTT. Protein: CAIRLGQENTEAFF.

The rearrangement joins TRBV5-4 to TRBJ1-2; 7 bases are shared with TRBD1. This CDR3 is 13 amino acids long. Germline CDR1 SGHNT, CDR2 YYREEE (reference sequence). J was trimmed by 6 bases and V by 1 base; bases with no gene match: 3. The CDR3 spells CASSLWQGDGYTF. The DNA for the CDR3 is TGTGCCAGCAGCTTGTGGCAGGGGGATGGCTACACCTTC.